These T cell receptor beta chains were read from a single sample in a study of T-cell memory formation after mild COVID-19. TCRdb re-called the 5' RACE reads with MiXCR, one entry per CDR3 protein. In the table there are around 320,000 distinct CDR3 sequences, 25% to 30% of which are singletons. The sample comprised PBMCs or a T cell subset sorted from them (not recorded which). Source of these receptors: an adult woman who had mild COVID-19 (a few samples of this study predate the infection). Cell type and time point are not known. The CDR3 runs from the conserved cysteine through the conserved F or W. D genes are given only for firm matches. Clone size appears in some rows only: once, few, many, or a class for an expanded clone.

CDR3aa	CDR3nt	d_gene	abundance	v_gene	j_gene
CSARQAGGGYEQYF	TGCAGTGCTAGACAAGCGGGTGGAGGCTACGAGCAGTACTTC	-	-	TRBV20-1	TRBJ2-7
CATSGPGTGGWGEQFF	TGTGCCACCAGCGGCCCCGGGACAGGGGGTTGGGGTGAGCAGTTCTTC	TRBD1	few	TRBV15	TRBJ2-1
CASSQDPPGLAGDSKNIQYF	TGCGCCAGCAGCCAAGACCCGCCGGGACTAGCGGGAGATTCCAAAAACATTCAGTACTTC	TRBD2	-	TRBV4-1	TRBJ2-4
CASSSKGENTEAFF	TGTGCCAGCAGCTCGAAGGGGGAGAACACTGAAGCTTTCTTT	-	few	TRBV5-6	TRBJ1-1
CASRLTTGVNEQFF	TGTGCCAGCCGTTTAACTACGGGCGTGAATGAGCAGTTCTTC	-	-	TRBV12-3/TRBV12-4	TRBJ2-1
CASSPPRPPAGTGELFF	TGTGCCAGCAGTCCCCCGCGGCCCCCGGCGGGCACCGGGGAGCTGTTTTTT	-	-	TRBV6-5	TRBJ2-2
CATRPGLADNNEQFF	TGTGCCACCCGACCGGGACTAGCGGACAACAATGAGCAGTTCTTC	TRBD2	few	TRBV24-1	TRBJ2-1
CASSQGPGGIYNEQFF	TGTGCCAGCAGCCAGGGCCCGGGAGGGATTTACAATGAGCAGTTCTTC	TRBD2	-	TRBV7-6	TRBJ2-1
CASSLRVSHYEQYF	TGTGCCAGCAGCTTGAGGGTCAGTCACTACGAGCAGTACTTC	-	-	TRBV13	TRBJ2-7
CATSDLINTGELFF	TGTGCCACCAGTGATCTCATCAACACCGGGGAGCTGTTTTTT	-	-	TRBV24-1	TRBJ2-2
CAITRGTVTGYTF	TGTGCCATCACCCGAGGGACAGTGACCGGCTACACCTTC	TRBD1	once	TRBV10-3	TRBJ1-2
CASTSGTTNQPQHF	TGTGCCAGCACCTCCGGGACAACGAATCAGCCCCAGCATTTT	-	few	TRBV12-3/TRBV12-4	TRBJ1-5
CASSLGLGGGTAEETQYF	TGTGCCAGCAGCTTAGGGTTGGGGGGTGGAACGGCTGAAGAGACCCAGTACTTC	-	-	TRBV7-9	TRBJ2-5
CASRGYSNQPQHF	TGTGCCAGCAGGGGATATAGCAATCAGCCCCAGCATTTT	-	-	TRBV7-2	TRBJ1-5
CASSSTGRGNYGYTF	TGTGCCAGCAGTTCAACCGGGCGGGGGAACTATGGCTACACCTTC	-	few	TRBV27	TRBJ1-2
CASSGRDYRVGTDTQYF	TGTGCCAGCAGTGGCCGGGACTACCGTGTTGGCACAGATACGCAGTATTTT	TRBD2	-	TRBV6-6	TRBJ2-3
CSAQLAGGRSDTQYF	TGCAGTGCTCAACTAGCGGGGGGACGTTCCGATACGCAGTATTTT	TRBD2	-	TRBV20-1	TRBJ2-3
CASRSVPTGELFF	TGTGCCAGCAGGTCCGTCCCGACCGGGGAGCTGTTTTTT	-	many	TRBV3-1	TRBJ2-2
CSVGGQENTGELFF	TGCAGCGTTGGAGGGCAGGAGAACACCGGGGAGCTGTTTTTT	-	few	TRBV29-1	TRBJ2-2
CATSMGSAGELFF	TGTGCCACCTCTATGGGGAGCGCCGGGGAGCTGTTTTTT	-	-	TRBV6-5	TRBJ2-2
CATSDLGNEQFF	TGTGCCACCAGTGATTTGGGCAATGAGCAGTTCTTC	-	-	TRBV24-1	TRBJ2-1
CASSLRPEADTQYF	TGCGCCAGCAGCTTGCGCCCTGAGGCAGATACGCAGTATTTT	-	few	TRBV5-1	TRBJ2-3
CASSIWQSTDTQYF	TGTGCCAGTAGTATATGGCAGAGCACAGATACGCAGTATTTT	-	-	TRBV19	TRBJ2-3
CASSEPAETQYF	TGTGCCAGCAGTGAACCGGCGGAGACCCAGTACTTC	-	-	TRBV6-1	TRBJ2-5
CASSLTPVRNTIYF	TGTGCCAGCAGCTTAACTCCGGTGCGAAACACCATATATTTT	-	-	TRBV7-2	TRBJ1-3
CATSAGTGTEAFF	TGTGCCACCAGTGCAGGGACGGGGACTGAAGCTTTCTTT	-	-	TRBV24-1	TRBJ1-1
CASSLGNSPLHF	TGCGCCAGCAGCTTGGGGAATTCACCCCTCCACTTT	-	many	TRBV12-3/TRBV12-4	TRBJ1-6
CASSTPGTTTGELFF	TGTGCCAGCAGTACCCCCGGGACTACCACCGGGGAGCTGTTTTTT	TRBD2	-	TRBV25-1	TRBJ2-2
CASSLTGQNTGELFF	TGTGCCAGCAGCTTAACGGGACAGAACACCGGGGAGCTGTTTTTT	-	few	TRBV7-6	TRBJ2-2
CAISVELAAIGYEQYF	TGTGCCATCAGTGTAGAACTAGCGGCAATCGGCTACGAGCAGTACTTC	TRBD2	-	TRBV10-3	TRBJ2-7
CASSLVAGSKTQYF	TGTGCCAGCAGCTTAGTAGCAGGGAGCAAGACCCAGTACTTC	-	-	TRBV11-2	TRBJ2-5